This T cell receptor beta chain was obtained from a study of cytomegalovirus exposure and HLA in healthy donors. Germline loops: CDR1 MNHEY, CDR2 SVGAGI. The CDR3 loop spans 13 amino acids. The V gene lost 4 bases and the J gene lost 4 bases, with 8 bases spanning the gap. Study-wide findings and caveats: Within an earlier analysis, most TCR beta V segments proved productive either about 87% or about 30% of the time.

This clone was found once. What it binds is not known. The PCR ran on 60 Vbeta and 13 Jbeta primers. TCRdb keeps only in-frame clones here, not all; method: immunoSEQ multiplex PCR. The data hold approximately 180,000 clones, with 70% to 80% observed a single time. The sequence was obtained from a male donor in good health and CMV-seronegative. The sequenced material came from PBMCs. The chain uses TRBV6-5 and TRBJ1-5; D not certain. In nucleotides, the CDR3 is TGTGCCAGCAGTTTACAGTTTAATCAGCCCCAGCATTTT. Protein product: CASSLQFNQPQHF.